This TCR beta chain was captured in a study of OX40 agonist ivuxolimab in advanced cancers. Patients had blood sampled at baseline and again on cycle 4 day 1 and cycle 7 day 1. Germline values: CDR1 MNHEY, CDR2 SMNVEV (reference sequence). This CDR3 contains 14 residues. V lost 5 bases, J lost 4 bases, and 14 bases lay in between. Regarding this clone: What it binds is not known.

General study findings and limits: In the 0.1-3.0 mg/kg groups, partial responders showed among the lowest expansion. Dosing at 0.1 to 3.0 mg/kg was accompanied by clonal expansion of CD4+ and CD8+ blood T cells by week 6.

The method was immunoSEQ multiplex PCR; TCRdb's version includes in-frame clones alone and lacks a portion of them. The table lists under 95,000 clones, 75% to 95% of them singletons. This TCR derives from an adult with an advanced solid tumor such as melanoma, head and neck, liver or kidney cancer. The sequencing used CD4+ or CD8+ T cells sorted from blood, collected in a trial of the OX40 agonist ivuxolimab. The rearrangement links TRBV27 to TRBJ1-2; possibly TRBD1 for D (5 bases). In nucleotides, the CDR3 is TGTGCCAGCAGTCCGGGCGGGGGGGGCTATGGCTACACCTTC. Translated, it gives CASSPGGGGYGYTF.